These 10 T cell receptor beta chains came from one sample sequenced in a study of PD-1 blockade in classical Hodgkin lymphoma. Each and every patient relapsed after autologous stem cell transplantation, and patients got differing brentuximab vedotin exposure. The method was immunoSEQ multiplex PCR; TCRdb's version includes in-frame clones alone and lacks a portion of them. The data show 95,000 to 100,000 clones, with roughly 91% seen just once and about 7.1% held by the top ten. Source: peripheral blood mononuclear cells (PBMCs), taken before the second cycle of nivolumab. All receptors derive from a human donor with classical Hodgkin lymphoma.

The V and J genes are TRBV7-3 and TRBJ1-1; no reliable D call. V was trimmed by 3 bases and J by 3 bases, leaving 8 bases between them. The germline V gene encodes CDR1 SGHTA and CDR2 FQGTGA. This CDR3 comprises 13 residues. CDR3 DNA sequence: TGTGCCAGCAGCTTCGGTGGGGACACTGAAGCTTTCTTT. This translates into CASSFGGDTEAFF.

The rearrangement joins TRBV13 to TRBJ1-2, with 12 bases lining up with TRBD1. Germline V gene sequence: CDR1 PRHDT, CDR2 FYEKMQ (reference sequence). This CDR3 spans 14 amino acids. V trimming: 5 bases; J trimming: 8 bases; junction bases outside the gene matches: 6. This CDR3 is CASSLRDRGQGYTF. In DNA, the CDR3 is TGTGCCAGCAGCCTCCGGGACAGGGGGCAAGGCTACACCTTC.

CDR3 sequence (DNA): TGCGCCAGCAGCCAAACGGAAATTTCTAGCACAGATACGCAGTATTTT. The encoded protein is CASSQTEISSTDTQYF. V usage is TRBV4-1 and J usage is TRBJ2-3; D gene uncertain. From germline, CDR1 is MGHRA and CDR2 YSYEKL. V was clipped by 2 bases and J by 0 bases, with 12 bases between them. The length of the CDR3 is 16 residues.

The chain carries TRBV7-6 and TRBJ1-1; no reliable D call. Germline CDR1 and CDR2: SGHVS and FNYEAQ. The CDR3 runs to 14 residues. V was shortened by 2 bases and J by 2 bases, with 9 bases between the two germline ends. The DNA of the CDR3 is TGTGCCAGCAGCTTATGGACGGGAAACACTGAAGCTTTCTTT. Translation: CASSLWTGNTEAFF. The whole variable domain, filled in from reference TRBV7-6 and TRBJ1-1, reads GAGVSQSPRYKVTKRGQDVALRCDPISGHVSLYWYRQALGQGPEFLTYFNYEAQQDKSGLPNDRFSAERPEGSISTLTIQRTEQRDSAMYRCASSLWTGNTEAFFGQGTRLTVV.

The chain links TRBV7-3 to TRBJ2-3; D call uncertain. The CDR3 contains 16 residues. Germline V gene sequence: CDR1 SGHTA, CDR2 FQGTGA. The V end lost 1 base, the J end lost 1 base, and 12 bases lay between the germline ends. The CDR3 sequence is CASSLIFPSGTDTQYF. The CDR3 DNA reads TGTGCCAGCAGCTTAATCTTCCCGTCTGGCACAGATACGCAGTATTTT.

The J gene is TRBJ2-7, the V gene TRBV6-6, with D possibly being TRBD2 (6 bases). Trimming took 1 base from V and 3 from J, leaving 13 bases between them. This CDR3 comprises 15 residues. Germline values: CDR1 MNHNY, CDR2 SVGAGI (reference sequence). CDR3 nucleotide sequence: TGTGCCAGCAGTTACTGGGGGGACGGAGACTACGAGCAGTACTTC. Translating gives CASSYWGDGDYEQYF.

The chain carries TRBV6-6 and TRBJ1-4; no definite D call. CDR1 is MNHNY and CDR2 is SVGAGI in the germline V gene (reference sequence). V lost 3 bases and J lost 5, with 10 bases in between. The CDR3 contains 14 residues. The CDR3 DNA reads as TGTGCCAGCAGTTATCCACGGAAAAATGAAAAACTGTTTTTT. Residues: CASSYPRKNEKLFF.

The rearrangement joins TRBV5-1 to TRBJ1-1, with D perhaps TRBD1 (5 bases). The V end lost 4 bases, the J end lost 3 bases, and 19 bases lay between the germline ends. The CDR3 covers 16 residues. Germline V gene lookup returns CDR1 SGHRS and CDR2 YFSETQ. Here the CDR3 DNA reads TGCGCCAGCAGCACGTCAAGGGGCTTTCCGGACACTGAAGCTTTCTTT. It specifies CASSTSRGFPDTEAFF.

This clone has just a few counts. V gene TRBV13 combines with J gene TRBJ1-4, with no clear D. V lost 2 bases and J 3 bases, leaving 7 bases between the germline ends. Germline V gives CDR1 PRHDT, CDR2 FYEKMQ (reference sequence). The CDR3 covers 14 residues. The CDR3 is CASSLKESNEKLFF. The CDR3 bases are TGTGCCAGCAGCTTAAAGGAGTCTAATGAAAAACTGTTTTTT. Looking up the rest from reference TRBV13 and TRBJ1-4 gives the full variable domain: AAGVIQSPRHLIKEKRETATLKCYPIPRHDTVYWYQQGPGQDPQFLISFYEKMQSDKGSIPDRFSAQQFSDYHSELNMSSLELGDSALYFCASSLKESNEKLFFGSGTQLSVL.

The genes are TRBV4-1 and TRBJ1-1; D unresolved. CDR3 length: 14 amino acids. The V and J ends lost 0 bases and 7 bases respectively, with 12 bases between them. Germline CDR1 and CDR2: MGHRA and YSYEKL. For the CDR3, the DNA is TGCGCCAGCAGCCAAGATCCACTTGGCGGTGAAGCTTTCTTT. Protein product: CASSQDPLGGEAFF.